Listed below are T cell receptor beta chains from one sample, sequenced in a study of blood T cell repertoires in COVID-19. Only in-frame clones appear in the TCRdb table, and some are missing; sequencing was by immunoSEQ multiplex PCR. The sample yields some 57,000 clones, about 89% seen once. Sequenced: peripheral blood. The receptors were gathered from a man between 60 and 75 years old with acute or convalescent COVID-19. CDR3s include the opening cysteine and the closing phenylalanine or tryptophan. A D gene is named only where the DNA matches it firmly. Part of the rows lack a size; the others show once, few, many or a class for expanded clones.

TRBJ2-4 | TRBD1 | TRBV6-6 | - | TGTGCCAGCAGTCTTACTGACAGGGCTGGGACCAAAAACATTCAGTACTTC | CASSLTDRAGTKNIQYF
TRBJ1-1 | - | TRBV6-5 | - | TGTGCCAGCAGTTACATGGGAGCTGAAGCTTTCTTT | CASSYMGAEAFF
TRBJ1-3 | - | TRBV5-1 | - | TGCGCCAGCAGCTTACAGGCCTCCCCCGGAAACACCATATATTTT | CASSLQASPGNTIYF
TRBJ1-4 | TRBD1 | TRBV6-5 | - | TGTGCCAGCAAGTTTGACAGGGGGAAGGAAAAACTGTTTTTT | CASKFDRGKEKLFF
TRBJ1-2 | TRBD1 | TRBV18 | - | TGTGCCAGCTCCTCGGGACAGGGGAATTTTGGCTACACCTTC | CASSSGQGNFGYTF
TRBJ2-7 | - | TRBV5-1 | - | TGCGCCAGCAGCTTGGAGGGGGCCTACGAGCAGTACTTC | CASSLEGAYEQYF
TRBJ2-7 | - | TRBV5-6 | once | TGTGCCAGCAGCTTGCGAGGGCAGGGGCTCTACACCTACGAGCAGTACTTC | CASSLRGQGLYTYEQYF
TRBJ1-1 | TRBD1 | TRBV5-1 | - | TGCGCCAGCAGCCCGACCGGGACAGCGGACACTGAAGCTTTCTTT | CASSPTGTADTEAFF
TRBJ2-1 | - | TRBV7-9 | - | TGTGCCAGCAGCTTAGGAATTACAGGGACCGAGCAGTTCTTC | CASSLGITGTEQFF
TRBJ1-2 | - | TRBV7-9 | - | TGTGCCAGCAGCCCGAAAGGAGGTGGAGGTGGCTACACCTTC | CASSPKGGGGGYTF
TRBJ1-1 | - | TRBV20-1 | - | TGCAGTGCTAGTCGGGCGGCGGGGAACACTGAAGCTTTCTTT | CSASRAAGNTEAFF
TRBJ2-7 | TRBD2 | TRBV7-9 | - | TGTGCCAGCAGCTCCCGACTAGCGGGTCTTTACGAGCAGTACTTC | CASSSRLAGLYEQYF
TRBJ1-6 | TRBD1 | TRBV14 | - | TGTGCCAGCAGCCAACAAACGATCTCCTGGACAGGGCAAGCGATCTATAATTCACCCCTCCACTTT | CASSQQTISWTGQAIYNSPLHF
TRBJ2-6 | - | TRBV7-8 | once | TGTGCCAGCAGCCCCCAAGCCATCTCTGGGGCCAACGTCCTGACTTTC | CASSPQAISGANVLTF
TRBJ1-1 | - | TRBV5-1 | - | TGCGCCAGCAGCTTGGGGGCAGGGCGGTCCAACACTGAAGCTTTCTTT | CASSLGAGRSNTEAFF
TRBJ2-7 | - | TRBV24-1 | - | TGTGCCACCAGTGTTCAGGTCTGGTCCGAGCAGTACTTC | CATSVQVWSEQYF
TRBJ1-4 | - | TRBV9 | - | TGTGCCAGCAGCGTTACACACGGGGGATGGGAAAAACTGTTTTTT | CASSVTHGGWEKLFF
TRBJ1-2 | TRBD1 | TRBV4-1 | - | TGCGCCAGCAGCCTGACAGGGAACTATGGCTACACCTTC | CASSLTGNYGYTF
TRBJ1-1 | - | TRBV21-1 | - | TGTGCCAGCAGCAATGGGTCCTTAGGGGGGGTAGACACTGAAGCTTTCTTT | CASSNGSLGGVDTEAFF
TRBJ2-5 | - | TRBV30 | - | TGTGCCTGGAGTCAGGAGACCCAGTACTTC | CAWSQETQYF
TRBJ2-7 | TRBD1 | TRBV6-4 | once | TGTGCCAGCAGTGACCCGAAGCCCGGGACAGGGAGGGCCTACGAGCAGTACTTC | CASSDPKPGTGRAYEQYF
TRBJ1-1 | TRBD1 | TRBV11-2 | - | TGTGCCAGCAGCTTCTCGGACAGGGGGAGTGCTGAAGCTTTCTTT | CASSFSDRGSAEAFF
TRBJ2-2 | TRBD1 | TRBV2 | few | TGTGCCAGCAGGTCGGACAGGGCCACCGGGGAGCTGTTTTTT | CASRSDRATGELFF
TRBJ2-7 | - | TRBV29-1 | - | TGCAGCGCGACAGATTTATCCGAGCAGTACTTC | CSATDLSEQYF
TRBJ1-1 | - | TRBV5-6 | - | TGTGCCAGCAGCTTACCTGGTGGTCGCGCTGAAGCTTTCTTT | CASSLPGGRAEAFF
TRBJ1-5 | - | TRBV29-1 | - | TGCAGCGTTCCCGGGACAACACCTGACGGGGGCAATCAGCCCCAGCATTTT | CSVPGTTPDGGNQPQHF
TRBJ2-3 | - | TRBV5-6 | - | TGTGCCAGCAGCTCTTATATCACAGATACGCAGTATTTT | CASSSYITDTQYF
TRBJ2-1 | TRBD1 | TRBV9 | - | TGTGCCAGCAGCGTAGGGGCCGGGACAGTGTACAATGAGCAGTTCTTC | CASSVGAGTVYNEQFF